The following is a TCR beta chain sequence with its context. The antigen it recognizes is unknown. The sample holds no much larger clone one base away, and base qualities are not on file. The immunoSEQ Assay, a bias-controlled multiplex PCR, was used to amplify TCRbeta CDR3 regions from genomic DNA. Per the source publication's procedure: Within the assay, amplification of reference gene primers was used to estimate how many nucleated cells each sample contained. To quantify the absolute abundance of each unique TCRbeta CDR3 rearrangement, sequence reads were collapsed and filtered. Productive Simpson clonality was computed per sample as the square root of Simpson's diversity index over productive rearrangements. TCRdb limited this immuneACCESS table to in-frame rearrangements with V and J called. A share of clones is missing; checked studies link under half to unresolved V genes, and the rest is unexplained. Clone size and the V and J calls come from that table; the DNA yielded D and trimming. The sample records approximately 100,000 clones, about nine tenths of which are singletons. The ten largest clones take up under 13% of the sample.

Whole blood was collected in K2EDTA tubes by collaborating institutions according to the institutions' own protocols. For TCRbeta analysis, collaborators shipped samples as frozen whole blood, isolated PBMCs, or DNA extracted from either of those sample types. This record comes from a study of blood T cell repertoires in COVID-19 (dated by TCRdb to about 2020). Describing the broader study: Samples from collaborators originated in the United States, Italy and Spain and spanned both the acute and convalescent phases of COVID-19. Nearly every sample came with metadata listing a de-identified subject ID, COVID-19 status, age in years and sex. Samples were obtained from the ongoing ImmuneRACE study (first 160 participants) and from some 1,300 subjects provided by 6 global collaborators. Deeply sampled blood TCRbeta repertoires from subjects exposed to, actively infected with, or recovered from COVID-19 were included in the dataset. The repertoires were released in a freely available public database intended as a resource for research on the immune response to SARS-CoV-2. HLA class I and class II types, where available, came from metadata supplied by the sample provider rather than from assay-based typing. The prospective study material was composed of cDNA or gDNA derived from T cells, B-cell-depleted T cells, or PBMCs.

From its cysteine to its phenylalanine, the CDR3 spans 19 amino acids. Only the CDR3 DNA is retained, 57 bases long and in frame from the first base. V is pruned by 0 bases and J by 2 bases, leaving 11 bases of the junction without a gene match. Via the germline V gene, CDR1 is SGHRS and CDR2 YFSETQ. The paper as a whole reports these results and caveats: How much clinical and demographic metadata was included differed by source and by participant, and the metadata was provided uncurated.

The sample was peripheral blood. The source of this sequence is a man aged 50-59 years with acute or convalescent COVID-19. Recombination joined TRBV5-1 with TRBJ2-3, and 11 junctional nucleotides match TRBD2. DNA sequence: TGCGCCAGCAGCTTGGGGGGATCGACTAGCGGGGCCTTCACAGATACGCAGTATTTT. This translates into CASSLGGSTSGAFTDTQYF.